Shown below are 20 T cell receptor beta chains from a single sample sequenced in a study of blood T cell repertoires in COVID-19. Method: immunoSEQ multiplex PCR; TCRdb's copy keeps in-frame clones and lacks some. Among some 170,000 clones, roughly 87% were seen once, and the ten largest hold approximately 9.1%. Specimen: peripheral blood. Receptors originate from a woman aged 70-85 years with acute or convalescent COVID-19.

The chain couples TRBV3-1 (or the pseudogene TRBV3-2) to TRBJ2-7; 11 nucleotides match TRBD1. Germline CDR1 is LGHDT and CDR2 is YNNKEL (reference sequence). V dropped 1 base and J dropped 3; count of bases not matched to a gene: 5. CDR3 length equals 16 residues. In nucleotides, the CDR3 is TGTGCCAGCAGCCAAGTGAGGACAGGGGGCTTCTACGAGCAGTACTTC. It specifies CASSQVRTGGFYEQYF.

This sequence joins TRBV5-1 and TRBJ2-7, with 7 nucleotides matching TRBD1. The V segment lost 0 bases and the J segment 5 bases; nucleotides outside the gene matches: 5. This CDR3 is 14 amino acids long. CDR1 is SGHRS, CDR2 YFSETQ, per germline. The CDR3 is CASSLGQGVDEQYF. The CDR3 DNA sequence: TGCGCCAGCAGCTTGGGGCAGGGGGTCGACGAGCAGTACTTC.

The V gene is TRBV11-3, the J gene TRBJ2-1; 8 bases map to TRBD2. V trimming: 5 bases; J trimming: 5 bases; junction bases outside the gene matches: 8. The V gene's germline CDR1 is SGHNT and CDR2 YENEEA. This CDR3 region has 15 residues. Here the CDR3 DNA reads TGTGCCAGCAGCGTCACGGGAGGGCCCCACAATGAGCAGTTCTTC. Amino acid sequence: CASSVTGGPHNEQFF.

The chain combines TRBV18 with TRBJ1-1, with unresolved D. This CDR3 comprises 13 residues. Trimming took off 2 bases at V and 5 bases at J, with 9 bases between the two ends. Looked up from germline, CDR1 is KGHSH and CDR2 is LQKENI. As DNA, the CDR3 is TGTGCCAGCTCACCAGGAGAACATACTGAAGCTTTCTTT. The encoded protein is CASSPGEHTEAFF.

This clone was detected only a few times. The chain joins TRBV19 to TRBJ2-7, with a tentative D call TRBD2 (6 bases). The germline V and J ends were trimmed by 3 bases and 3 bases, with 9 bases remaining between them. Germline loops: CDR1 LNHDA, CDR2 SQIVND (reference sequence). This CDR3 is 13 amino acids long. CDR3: CASSMIGGYEQYF. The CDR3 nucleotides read TGTGCCAGTAGTATGATCGGGGGCTACGAGCAGTACTTC.

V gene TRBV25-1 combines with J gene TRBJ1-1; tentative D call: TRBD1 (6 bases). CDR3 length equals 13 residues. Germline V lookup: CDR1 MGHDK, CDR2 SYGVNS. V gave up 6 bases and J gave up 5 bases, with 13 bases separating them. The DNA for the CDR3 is TGTGCCAGCAGCCCACAGGGTCGGACTGAAGCTTTCTTT. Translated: CASSPQGRTEAFF.

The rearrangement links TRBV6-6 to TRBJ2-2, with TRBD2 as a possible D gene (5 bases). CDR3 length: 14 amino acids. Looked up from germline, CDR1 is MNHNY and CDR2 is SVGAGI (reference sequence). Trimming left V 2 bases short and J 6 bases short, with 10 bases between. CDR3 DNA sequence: TGTGCCAGCAGTTACATCCAGGAGGCCGGGGAGCTGTTTTTT. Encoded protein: CASSYIQEAGELFF.

CDR3 protein: CATSRDAVGGKLTDTQYF. The CDR3 DNA follows: TGTGCCACCAGCAGAGATGCCGTCGGCGGGAAGCTCACAGATACGCAGTATTTT. This sequence joins TRBV15 and TRBJ2-3; D is possibly TRBD2 (6 bases). The V end lost 0 bases, the J end lost 2 bases, and 18 bases lay between the germline ends. The germline V gene encodes CDR1 LNHNV and CDR2 YYDKDF (reference sequence). The CDR3 is made up of 18 amino acids. The whole variable domain, filled in from reference TRBV15 and TRBJ2-3, reads DAMVIQNPRYQVTQFGKPVTLSCSQTLNHNVMYWYQQKSSQAPKLLFHYYDKDFNNEADTPDNFQSRRPNTSFCFLDIRSPGLGDTAMYLCATSRDAVGGKLTDTQYFGPGTRLTVL.

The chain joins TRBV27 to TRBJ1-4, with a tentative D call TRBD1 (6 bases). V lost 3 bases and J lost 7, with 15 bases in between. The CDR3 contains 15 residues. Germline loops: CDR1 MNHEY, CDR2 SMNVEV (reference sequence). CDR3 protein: CASSFQGLSGEKLFF. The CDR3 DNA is TGTGCCAGCAGTTTTCAGGGGCTCAGTGGTGAAAAACTGTTTTTT.

The CDR3 coding sequence is TGCGCCAGCAGCCCGTTCGACAGGGAATCTGGAAACACCATATATTTT. The encoded protein is CASSPFDRESGNTIYF. V usage is TRBV4-1 and J usage is TRBJ1-3; 7 nucleotides align to TRBD1. CDR1 and CDR2 (germline): MGHRA, YSYEKL. V shed 4 bases, J shed 1 base, and the junction held 7 bases outside the gene matches. This CDR3 has 16 residues.

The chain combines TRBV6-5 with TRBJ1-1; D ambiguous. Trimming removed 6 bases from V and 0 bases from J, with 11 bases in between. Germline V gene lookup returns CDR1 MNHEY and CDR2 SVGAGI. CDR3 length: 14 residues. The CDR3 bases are TGTGCCAGCAGCTTAGACAACATGAACACTGAAGCTTTCTTT. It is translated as CASSLDNMNTEAFF.

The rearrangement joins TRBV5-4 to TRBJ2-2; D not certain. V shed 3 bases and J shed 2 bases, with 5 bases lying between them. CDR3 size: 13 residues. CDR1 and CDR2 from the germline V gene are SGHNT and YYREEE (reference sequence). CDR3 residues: CASSSSNTGELFF. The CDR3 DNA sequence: TGTGCCAGCAGCTCGAGTAACACCGGGGAGCTGTTTTTT.

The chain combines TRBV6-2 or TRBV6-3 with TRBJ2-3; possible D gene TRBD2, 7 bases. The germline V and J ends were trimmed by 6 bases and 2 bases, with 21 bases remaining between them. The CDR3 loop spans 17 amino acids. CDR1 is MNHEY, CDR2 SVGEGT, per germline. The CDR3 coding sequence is TGTGCCAGCAGCGCTCGGGGGGCTTTCTCATCCACAGATACGCAGTATTTT. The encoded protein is CASSARGAFSSTDTQYF.

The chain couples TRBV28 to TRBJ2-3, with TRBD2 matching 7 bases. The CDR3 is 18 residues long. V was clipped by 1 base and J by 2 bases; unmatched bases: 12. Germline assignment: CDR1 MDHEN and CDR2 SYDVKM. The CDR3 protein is CASSLSGGKKDPTDTQYF. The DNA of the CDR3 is TGTGCCAGCAGTTTATCGGGGGGTAAGAAGGATCCCACAGATACGCAGTATTTT.

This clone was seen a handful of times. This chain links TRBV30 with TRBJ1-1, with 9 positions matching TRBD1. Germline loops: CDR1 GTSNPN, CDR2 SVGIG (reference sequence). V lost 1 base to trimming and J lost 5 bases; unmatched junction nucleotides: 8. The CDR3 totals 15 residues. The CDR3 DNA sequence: TGTGCCTGGAGTGCCCCCGGGACAGGGAGAACTGAAGCTTTCTTT. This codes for CAWSAPGTGRTEAFF.

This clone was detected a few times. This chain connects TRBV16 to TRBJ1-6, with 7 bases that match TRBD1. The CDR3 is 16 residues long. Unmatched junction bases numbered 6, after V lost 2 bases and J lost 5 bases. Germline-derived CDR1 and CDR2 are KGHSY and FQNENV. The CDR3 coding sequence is TGTGCCAGCAGCCAAGAGGAACAGGGGAATAATTCACCCCTCCACTTT. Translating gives CASSQEEQGNNSPLHF.

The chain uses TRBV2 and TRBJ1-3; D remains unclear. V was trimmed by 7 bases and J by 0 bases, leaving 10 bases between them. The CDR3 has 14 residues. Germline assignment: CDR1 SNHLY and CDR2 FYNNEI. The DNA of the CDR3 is TGTGCCAGCAATCGGGGTCCCTCTGGAAACACCATATATTTT. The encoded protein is CASNRGPSGNTIYF.

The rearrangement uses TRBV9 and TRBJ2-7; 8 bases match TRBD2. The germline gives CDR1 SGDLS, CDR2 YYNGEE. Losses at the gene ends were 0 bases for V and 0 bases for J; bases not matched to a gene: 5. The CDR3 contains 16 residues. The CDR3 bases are TGTGCCAGCAGCGTAGGCGGGCGGGGGGACTCCTACGAGCAGTACTTC. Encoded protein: CASSVGGRGDSYEQYF.

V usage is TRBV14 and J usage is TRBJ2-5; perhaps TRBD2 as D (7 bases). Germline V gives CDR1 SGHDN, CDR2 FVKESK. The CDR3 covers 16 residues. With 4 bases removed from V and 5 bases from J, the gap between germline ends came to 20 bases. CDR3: CASSRLVRGPRETQYF. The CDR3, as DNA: TGTGCCAGCAGCCGACTGGTGCGGGGGCCAAGGGAGACCCAGTACTTC.

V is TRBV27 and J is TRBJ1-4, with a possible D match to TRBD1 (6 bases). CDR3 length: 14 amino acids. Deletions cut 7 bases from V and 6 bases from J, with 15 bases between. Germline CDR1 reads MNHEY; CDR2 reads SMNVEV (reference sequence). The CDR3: CASMIVGGHEKLFF. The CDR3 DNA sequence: TGTGCCAGCATGATCGTGGGGGGGCATGAAAAACTGTTTTTT. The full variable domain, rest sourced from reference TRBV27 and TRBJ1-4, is EAQVTQNPRYLITVTGKKLTVTCSQNMNHEYMSWYRQDPGLGLRQIYYSMNVEVTDKGDVPEGYKVSRKEKRNFPLILESPSPNQTSLYFCASMIVGGHEKLFFGSGTQLSVL.